This TCR beta chain was captured by sequencing in a study of shared clonotypes between healthy human individuals. Study-wide findings and caveats: Although depth was large, rarefaction showed that sequencing of the sorted subsets was incomplete.

Repertoires were generated with immunoSEQ multiplex PCR, while TCRdb's copy carries only in-frame clones and drops some. The data hold 2 million to 3 million clones, with 80% to 95% observed a single time. Concerning this clone: Its target is not known.

Germline CDR1 reads SGHRS; CDR2 reads YFSETQ. The length of the CDR3 is 19 residues. Losses at the gene ends were 4 bases for V and 4 bases for J; bases not matched to a gene: 17. Material: naive CD4+ T cells from PBMCs. Subset indicated: CD45RA+ positively selected. The genes are TRBV5-1 and TRBJ2-4; 10 bases align to TRBD2. This clonotype was obtained from a man aged 18 to 30 in good health. Some clones in this sample may be carry-over from other donors' samples. CDR3 in DNA: TGCGCCAGCAGCGCCACCCCTATAGCGGGAGGCCCTAATAAAAACATTCAGTACTTC. Translating it yields CASSATPIAGGPNKNIQYF.